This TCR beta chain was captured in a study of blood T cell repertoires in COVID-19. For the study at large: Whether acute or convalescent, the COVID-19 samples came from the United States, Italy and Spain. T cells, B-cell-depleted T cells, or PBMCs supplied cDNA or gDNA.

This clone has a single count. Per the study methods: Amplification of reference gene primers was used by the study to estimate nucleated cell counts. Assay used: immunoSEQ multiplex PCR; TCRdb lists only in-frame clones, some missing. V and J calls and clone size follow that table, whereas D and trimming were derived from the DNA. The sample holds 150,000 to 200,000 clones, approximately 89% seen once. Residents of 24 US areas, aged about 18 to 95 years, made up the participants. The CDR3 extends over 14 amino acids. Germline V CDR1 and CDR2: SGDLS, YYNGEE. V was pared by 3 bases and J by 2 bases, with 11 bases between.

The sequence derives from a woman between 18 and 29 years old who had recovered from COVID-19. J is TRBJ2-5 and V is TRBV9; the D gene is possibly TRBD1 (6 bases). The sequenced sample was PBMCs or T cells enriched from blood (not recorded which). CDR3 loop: CASSAGHLQETQYF. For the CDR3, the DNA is TGTGCCAGCAGCGCGGGACACCTACAAGAGACCCAGTACTTC.